These T cell receptor beta chains were read from a single sample in a study of identical twins. TCRdb reprocessed the 5' RACE reads via MiXCR and lists one record per CDR3 protein. The profile covers 750,000 to 950,000 distinct CDR3 sequences, with about 12% appearing a single time and about 1.5% taken by the ten largest. These data are also associated with another study on yellow fever vaccine responses in identical twins.

The sample was PBMCs. These receptors were taken from a woman aged 18-29 years in good health. CDR3s include the opening cysteine and the closing phenylalanine or tryptophan. D genes are given only for firm matches. Expanded clones are given a class, and other clones once, few, many or no size at all.

V	J	size	D	DNA	CDR3
TRBV24-1	TRBJ2-2	few	TRBD2	TGTGCCACCAGTGATCCTGGACTAGCGGGGCTGAGCACCGGGGAGCTGTTTTTT	CATSDPGLAGLSTGELFF
TRBV2	TRBJ1-5	few	TRBD1	TGTGCCAGCACCCAGGACAGGTCCAGGCCCCAGCATTTT	CASTQDRSRPQHF
TRBV28	TRBJ1-1	NA	NA	TGTGCCAGCAGTTTTGGCAGGGCGGGCATGAACACTGAAGCTTTCTTT	CASSFGRAGMNTEAFF
TRBV2	TRBJ1-1	few	NA	TGTGCCAGCAGTGCCGACAGCGATAGGACTGAAGCTTTCTTT	CASSADSDRTEAFF
TRBV27	TRBJ2-3	NA	NA	TGTGCCAGCAGCAAACGGGGGACGCAGTATTTT	CASSKRGTQYF
TRBV20-1	TRBJ2-1	NA	NA	TGCAGTGCTAGACCCTCCATGGCCGATGAGCAGTTCTTC	CSARPSMADEQFF
TRBV5-1	TRBJ2-2	NA	TRBD1	TGCGCCAGCAGCCCAAGGACAGGGGGCCACGGGGAGCTGTTTTTT	CASSPRTGGHGELFF
TRBV20-1	TRBJ1-4	NA	NA	TGCAGTGCTAGAAGAGGGGCGCGGAATGAAAAACTGTTTTTT	CSARRGARNEKLFF
TRBV4-2	TRBJ2-3	few	TRBD2	TGTGCCAGCAGCCAAGATAGAGCGGGAGGGCCGAATACGCAGTATTTT	CASSQDRAGGPNTQYF
TRBV13	TRBJ2-1	many	TRBD2	TGTGCCAGCAGCAGGACTAGCGGGGACCACAGTGAGCAGTTCTTC	CASSRTSGDHSEQFF
TRBV4-2	TRBJ2-5	many	TRBD2	TGTGCCAGCAGCCAAGGCCGCTCGGGGGGGGAGACCCAGTACTTC	CASSQGRSGGETQYF
TRBV28	TRBJ1-1	NA	TRBD1	TGTGCCAGCAGACCTAGAGTGACAGGGGGCACTGAAGCTTTCTTT	CASRPRVTGGTEAFF
TRBV20-1	TRBJ2-5	NA	NA	TGCAGTGCTAGGGCCTGGGCCCAAGAGACCCAGTACTTC	CSARAWAQETQYF
TRBV2	TRBJ2-1	NA	TRBD2	TGTGCCAGCAGGCGGGAGGGGACTAGTTTCAATGAGCAGTTCTTC	CASRREGTSFNEQFF
TRBV20-1	TRBJ2-3	NA	TRBD2	TGCAGTGCTAGAGACGGACTAGCGGGGAGCACAGATACGCAGTATTTT	CSARDGLAGSTDTQYF
TRBV29-1	TRBJ1-1	NA	NA	TGCAGCGTGCCCGCGGTTCCGTACACTGAAGCTTTCTTT	CSVPAVPYTEAFF
TRBV10-2	TRBJ2-3	NA	TRBD2	TGCGCCAGCACCGCTAGCGGGATCACAGATACGCAGTATTTT	CASTASGITDTQYF
TRBV9	TRBJ1-1	many	NA	TGTGCCAGCAGCGTAGGGGCACTACGAAACACTGAAGCTTTCTTT	CASSVGALRNTEAFF
TRBV12-3/TRBV12-4	TRBJ2-1	few	NA	TGTGCCAGCAGTCTCCCCAAGGTGGGGGCCCGTGGCTGGAATGAGCAGTTCTTC	CASSLPKVGARGWNEQFF
TRBV20-1	TRBJ2-2	many	NA	TGCAGTGCTACGGTAGCGGTAGGAGGGGAGCTGTTTTTT	CSATVAVGGELFF
TRBV12-3/TRBV12-4	TRBJ2-1	few	NA	TGTGCCAGCAGTCCCAACTCGGGGAACCCCTACAATGAGCAGTTCTTC	CASSPNSGNPYNEQFF
TRBV7-9	TRBJ1-1	few	NA	TGTGCCAGCAGCTTACCCGGGTACCCTGAAGCTTTCTTT	CASSLPGYPEAFF
TRBV10-1	TRBJ1-1	NA	NA	TGCGCCAGCAGCAAGCAGGGGCTGGCAGCTTTCTTT	CASSKQGLAAFF
TRBV20-1	TRBJ2-1	few	NA	TGCAGTGCCATTTCAGGCGCAGGCATTGAGCAGTTCTTC	CSAISGAGIEQFF
TRBV6-1	TRBJ2-5	NA	NA	TGTGCCAGCAGCCCCGGACACCCGACTCAAGAGACCCAGTACTTC	CASSPGHPTQETQYF
TRBV5-6	TRBJ2-7	NA	NA	TGTGCCAGCATTTCCTGGGGAGAAACTATCGAGCAGTACTTC	CASISWGETIEQYF